One sample yielded the 25 T cell receptor beta chains listed below, sequenced in a study of PD-1 blockade in classical Hodgkin lymphoma. Produced via immunoSEQ multiplex PCR; TCRdb's table is partial and in-frame only. This sample yields around 15,000 clones, of which under 90% are seen a single time; 15% to 20% belongs to the top ten. Described time point: cycle 4 day 1 (C4D1), after about 6 weeks of nivolumab. After autologous stem cell transplantation all patients relapsed, and prior brentuximab vedotin exposure differed between cohorts. CD8+ T cells were isolated from thawed PBMCs by magnetic negative selection. Here the sequenced sample was CD8+ T cells from blood, taken before the fourth cycle of nivolumab. These receptors came from a human donor with classical Hodgkin lymphoma.

The chain is built from TRBV11-2 and TRBJ2-5, with 9 bases aligning to TRBD2. This CDR3 spans 16 amino acids. Germline V gives CDR1 SGHAT, CDR2 FQNNGV. V lost 5 bases to trimming and J lost 1 base; unmatched junction nucleotides: 8. The CDR3 DNA sequence: TGTGCCAGCAGCCCCCCTAGCGGGACCGGCCAAGAGACCCAGTACTTC. It encodes CASSPPSGTGQETQYF.

The gene calls are TRBV4-1 and TRBJ2-1; no clear D. The germline V gene has CDR1 MGHRA and CDR2 YSYEKL. Trimming removed 0 bases from V and 4 bases from J, with 16 bases in between. This CDR3 spans 17 amino acids. This CDR3 is CASSQEVRVQNYNEQFF. DNA for the CDR3: TGCGCCAGCAGCCAAGAGGTCCGGGTGCAGAATTACAATGAGCAGTTCTTC.

About this clone itself: Different DNA sequences within this sample yield the same CDR3. CDR3 in amino acids: CASSFDREETQYF. CDR3 nucleotides: TGTGCCAGCAGCTTTGACAGGGAAGAGACCCAGTACTTC. The chain is built from TRBV13 and TRBJ2-5; 7 bases line up with TRBD1. The CDR3 consists of 13 residues. V was clipped by 3 bases and J by 3 bases; unmatched bases: 1. CDR1 is PRHDT, CDR2 FYEKMQ, per germline (reference sequence).

CDR3 sequence (DNA): TGTGCCAGCAGCTTAGAGCTGTTCAATACGCAGTATTTT. Amino acid sequence: CASSLELFNTQYF. The chain uses TRBV7-2 and TRBJ2-3, with no clear D. From germline, CDR1 is SGHTA and CDR2 FQGNSA. V shed 1 base and J shed 7 bases, with 9 bases lying between them. CDR3 length: 13 residues.

The chain links TRBV28 to TRBJ1-4; weak D call: TRBD1 (5 bases). Germline lookup yields CDR1 MDHEN and CDR2 SYDVKM. Trimming stripped 3 bases from V and 8 bases from J, with 19 bases between. The CDR3 extends over 16 amino acids. The CDR3 sequence: CASSFERGSPREKLFF. CDR3 coding DNA: TGTGCCAGCAGTTTCGAGAGGGGCAGCCCGAGGGAAAAACTGTTTTTT.

The rearrangement joins TRBV27 to TRBJ2-7; 9 nucleotides match TRBD2. This CDR3 region has 14 residues. V shed 8 bases and J 0 bases; nucleotides not matched to a gene: 5. Germline V gene data show CDR1 as MNHEY and CDR2 as SMNVEV (reference sequence). The CDR3 DNA is TGTGCCAGCTTTCAGCGGGAGGTCTCCTACGAGCAGTACTTC. This codes for CASFQREVSYEQYF.

A single count supports this clone. This rearrangement joins TRBV14 to TRBJ2-7; no reliable D call. V lost 0 bases, J lost 3 bases, and 9 bases lay in between. The germline V gene has CDR1 SGHDN and CDR2 FVKESK. This CDR3 is 14 amino acids long. Here the CDR3 reads CASSQDGSGYEQYF. The CDR3 nucleotides are TGTGCCAGCAGCCAAGATGGGTCAGGCTACGAGCAGTACTTC.

The chain is built from TRBV19 and TRBJ2-1; no firm D call. Trimming removed 0 bases at V and 4 bases at J, with 13 bases between. This CDR3 contains 16 residues. The V gene's germline CDR1 is LNHDA and CDR2 SQIVND (reference sequence). The CDR3 DNA sequence: TGTGCCAGTAGTATAGACAGGCTGGCGCTTTACAATGAGCAGTTCTTC. Its protein is CASSIDRLALYNEQFF. The full variable domain, its missing parts supplied by reference TRBV19 and TRBJ2-1, is DGGITQSPKYLFRKEGQNVTLSCEQNLNHDAMYWYRQDPGQGLRLIYYSQIVNDFQKGDIAEGYSVSREKKESFPLTVTSAQKNPTAFYLCASSIDRLALYNEQFFGPGTRLTVL.

The V and J genes are TRBV10-2 and TRBJ2-5; weak D call: TRBD1 (6 bases). The DNA end is a closer match to TRBJ2-7, so the J assignment may be wrong. Germline-derived CDR1 and CDR2 are WSHSY and SAAADI. The CDR3 has 13 residues. The CDR3, as DNA: TGCGCCAGCAGGCTAGACAGGAACTACGAGCAGTACTTC. Protein product: CASRLDRNYEQYF.

The chain couples TRBV19 to TRBJ2-3; a weak D match, TRBD1 (6 bases). There are 11 residues in the CDR3. Germline V gene sequence: CDR1 LNHDA, CDR2 SQIVND (reference sequence). Trimming took 5 bases from V and 8 from J, leaving 8 bases between them. The CDR3 loop is CASSQGSTQYF. In DNA form, the CDR3 reads TGTGCCAGTAGTCAGGGGAGTACGCAGTATTTT.

This clone was counted a single time. This chain uses TRBV27 with TRBJ2-3; D possibly uses TRBD1 or TRBD2 (5 bases each). Germline loops: CDR1 MNHEY, CDR2 SMNVEV (reference sequence). The CDR3 is made up of 14 amino acids. The germline V and J ends were trimmed by 3 bases and 6 bases, with 13 bases remaining between them. The CDR3 DNA is TGTGCCAGCAGTTTCTATGGGGACGGGGATACGCAGTATTTT. Translating it yields CASSFYGDGDTQYF.

This clone occurred once. The V call is TRBV7-9, the J call TRBJ2-7, with 8 positions matching TRBD1. J was trimmed by 6 bases and V by 5 bases; bases with no gene match: 9. The germline V gene has CDR1 SEHNR and CDR2 FQNEAQ (reference sequence). This CDR3 spans 14 amino acids. The DNA of the CDR3 is TGTGCCAGCAGCCCCAGCACAACAGGGGGCGAGCAGTACTTC. This codes for CASSPSTTGGEQYF.

This chain connects TRBV19 to TRBJ2-5; maybe TRBD2 (5 bases). The ends were cut back, 3 bases at V and 8 bases at J, with 13 bases in the middle. Looked up from germline, CDR1 is LNHDA and CDR2 is SQIVND (reference sequence). This CDR3 is built from 13 residues. The CDR3 loop is CASSIDTAGTQYF. The CDR3 bases are TGTGCCAGTAGTATTGACACCGCGGGTACCCAGTACTTC.

V and J are TRBV13 and TRBJ2-1; tentative D call: TRBD2 (5 bases). Between the trimmed V and J ends, which lost 3 bases and 0 bases, there was a span of 12 bases. The CDR3 runs to 16 residues. Germline V gene lookup returns CDR1 PRHDT and CDR2 FYEKMQ (reference sequence). CDR3 amino acids: CASSLSRGSSYNEQFF. The CDR3 DNA reads TGTGCCAGCAGCTTGTCACGGGGTTCCTCCTACAATGAGCAGTTCTTC.

The chain uses TRBV13 and TRBJ2-3; 10 nucleotides line up with TRBD2. V lost 2 bases, J lost 2 bases, and 10 bases stayed unmatched. CDR1 and CDR2 from the germline V gene are PRHDT and FYEKMQ (reference sequence). The CDR3 extends over 18 amino acids. This CDR3 is CASSLRFASGGYTDTQYF. In DNA form, the CDR3 reads TGTGCCAGCAGCTTAAGATTTGCTAGCGGGGGCTACACAGATACGCAGTATTTT.

This chain uses TRBV25-1 with TRBJ2-1; 14 bases are shared with TRBD2. Trimming at V came to 3 bases and at J to 9 bases, leaving 4 bases not matched to a gene. The CDR3 extends over 15 amino acids. The V gene's germline CDR1 is MGHDK and CDR2 SYGVNS. The CDR3 sequence is CASSDGTSGSIEQFF. CDR3 sequence (DNA): TGTGCCAGCAGTGATGGGACTAGCGGGAGTATTGAGCAGTTCTTC.

In DNA form, the CDR3 reads TGTGCCAGCAGTTTAGGGGGGGAGGGCCCCAATTCACCCCTCCACTTT. It specifies CASSLGGEGPNSPLHF. V usage is TRBV27 and J usage is TRBJ1-6; D perhaps matches TRBD1 (5 bases). This CDR3 is built from 16 residues. Trimming took 2 bases from V and 7 from J, leaving 15 bases between them. Germline lookup yields CDR1 MNHEY and CDR2 SMNVEV (reference sequence).

This clone was picked up one time. The genes are TRBV10-3 and TRBJ2-7, with D unclear. With 3 bases removed from V and 0 bases from J, the gap between germline ends came to 12 bases. CDR3 length: 15 residues. Germline CDR1 and CDR2: ENHRY and SYGVKD. In nucleotides, the CDR3 is TGTGCCATCAGTGACAACACTTTTTACTCCTACGAGCAGTACTTC. It is translated as CAISDNTFYSYEQYF.

CDR3 nucleotide sequence: TGCGCCAGCAGTGAGGGGACAGGAAGAGACGAGCAGTACTTC. Protein: CASSEGTGRDEQYF. The chain recombines TRBV10-2 with TRBJ2-7; 8 bases are a match to TRBD1. The ends lost 2 bases at V and 5 bases at J; junction bases unmatched: 5. This CDR3 spans 14 amino acids. Germline lookup yields CDR1 WSHSY and CDR2 SAAADI.

The chain employs TRBV14 and TRBJ1-1, with D uncertain. This CDR3 has 13 amino acids. From germline, CDR1 is SGHDN and CDR2 FVKESK. Trimming removed 0 bases at V and 4 bases at J, with 6 bases between. CDR3 protein: CASSQDLTTEAFF. The CDR3 bases are TGTGCCAGCAGCCAAGATTTAACCACTGAAGCTTTCTTT. Combining the CDR3 with reference TRBV14 and TRBJ1-1 gives the whole variable domain EAGVTQFPSHSVIEKGQTVTLRCDPISGHDNLYWYRRVMGKEIKFLLHFVKESKQDESGMPNNRFLAERTGGTYSTLKVQPAELEDSGVYFCASSQDLTTEAFFGQGTRLTVV.

V usage is TRBV19 and J usage is TRBJ1-2, with 10 bases that match TRBD1. The CDR3 spans 17 residues. J was trimmed by 8 bases and V by 5 bases; bases with no gene match: 17. The germline V gene has CDR1 LNHDA and CDR2 SQIVND (reference sequence). CDR3 DNA sequence: TGTGCCAGTAGTGTCCTCTTTGACAGGGGGCTGGTTTGGGGCTACACCTTC. Its translation: CASSVLFDRGLVWGYTF.

The rearrangement uses TRBV27 and TRBJ2-5, with 10 nucleotides matching TRBD2. Looked up from germline, CDR1 is MNHEY and CDR2 is SMNVEV (reference sequence). CDR3 length: 16 residues. The junction had 7 bases not matched to a gene; V was cut back by 5 bases and J by 1 base. The CDR3: CASSPRLAGLQETQYF. CDR3 DNA: TGTGCCAGCAGTCCCCGACTAGCGGGTCTCCAAGAGACCCAGTACTTC.

The V call is TRBV25-1, the J call TRBJ2-7, with 10 bases fitting TRBD1. V was pared by 3 bases and J by 5 bases, with 10 bases of the junction left unmatched. CDR3 length: 16 amino acids. Germline-derived CDR1 and CDR2 are MGHDK and SYGVNS. The CDR3, as DNA: TGTGCCAGCAGTGAGCTTCCGGGACAGGGGAGCCACGAGCAGTACTTC. It is translated as CASSELPGQGSHEQYF.

This chain links TRBV6-5 with TRBJ2-7; D not certain. Trimming took off 2 bases at V and 4 bases at J, with 12 bases between the two ends. Per the germline V gene, CDR1 is MNHEY and CDR2 is SVGAGI. CDR3 length equals 14 residues. The chain's CDR3 is CASSYEASYYEQYF. In DNA form, the CDR3 reads TGTGCCAGCAGTTACGAGGCTAGTTATTACGAGCAGTACTTC.

This clone occurred a few times. The chain carries TRBV28 and TRBJ1-1; possibly TRBD1 for D (6 bases). The CDR3 is made up of 14 amino acids. Looked up from germline, CDR1 is MDHEN and CDR2 is SYDVKM. Trimming pared 3 bases from V and 5 bases from J, leaving 13 bases between. Written as DNA, the CDR3 is TGTGCCAGCAGTTTCTACAGGGTTAAGACTGAAGCTTTCTTT. It translates to CASSFYRVKTEAFF.